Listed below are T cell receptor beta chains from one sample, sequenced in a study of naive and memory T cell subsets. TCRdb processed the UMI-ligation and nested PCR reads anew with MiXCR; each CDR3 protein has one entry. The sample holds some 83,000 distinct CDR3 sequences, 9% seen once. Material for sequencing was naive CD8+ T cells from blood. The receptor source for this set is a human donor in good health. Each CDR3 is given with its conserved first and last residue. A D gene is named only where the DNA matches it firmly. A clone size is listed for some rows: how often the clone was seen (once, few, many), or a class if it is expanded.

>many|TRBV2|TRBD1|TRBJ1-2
CASREGTGYGYTF
TGTGCCAGCAGAGAGGGGACAGGCTATGGCTACACCTTC
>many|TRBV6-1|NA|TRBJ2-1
CASSVTGAGNNEQFF
TGTGCCAGCAGTGTGACGGGAGCAGGGAACAATGAGCAGTTCTTC
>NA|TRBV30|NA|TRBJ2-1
CAWSVALYEQFF
TGTGCCTGGAGTGTAGCCTTGTATGAGCAGTTCTTC
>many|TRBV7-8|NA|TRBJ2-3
CASSPLGDTQYF
TGTGCCAGCAGCCCTCTGGGAGATACGCAGTATTTT
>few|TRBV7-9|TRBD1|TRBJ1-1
CASSPGQTEAFF
TGTGCCAGCAGCCCGGGACAGACTGAAGCTTTCTTT
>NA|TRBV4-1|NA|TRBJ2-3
CASSPNRESGATDTQYF
TGCGCCAGCAGCCCTAATCGCGAGAGTGGAGCAACAGATACGCAGTATTTT
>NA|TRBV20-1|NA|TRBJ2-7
CSARDSSSYEQYF
TGCAGTGCTAGAGACTCTAGCTCCTACGAGCAGTACTTC
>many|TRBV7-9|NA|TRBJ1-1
CASSLADGPNTEAFF
TGTGCCAGCAGCTTAGCAGATGGTCCCAACACTGAAGCTTTCTTT
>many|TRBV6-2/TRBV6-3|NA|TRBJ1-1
CASSYTVGGGSNTEAFF
TGTGCCAGCAGTTACACAGTGGGGGGGGGTTCGAACACTGAAGCTTTCTTT
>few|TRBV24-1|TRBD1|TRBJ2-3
CATSDGGQGLPDTQYF
TGTGCCACCAGTGACGGGGGACAGGGGCTCCCAGATACGCAGTATTTT
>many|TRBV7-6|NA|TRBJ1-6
CASRLTATKNSPLHF
TGTGCCAGCAGACTGACAGCTACAAAGAATTCACCCCTCCACTTT
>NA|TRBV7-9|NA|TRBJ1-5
CASSGLPNQPQHF
TGTGCCAGCTCAGGACTCCCCAATCAGCCCCAGCATTTT
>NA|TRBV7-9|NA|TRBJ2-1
CATATSSYNEQFF
TGTGCCACCGCAACGAGCTCCTACAATGAGCAGTTCTTC
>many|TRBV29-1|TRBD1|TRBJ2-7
CSVEDWGQGAEQYF
TGCAGCGTTGAAGATTGGGGACAGGGGGCCGAGCAGTACTTC
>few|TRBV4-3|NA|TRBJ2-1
CASSPSSPGRGQFF
TGCGCCAGCAGCCCCTCGTCCCCGGGAAGGGGGCAGTTCTTC
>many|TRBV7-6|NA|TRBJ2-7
CASSPLGPAYEQYF
TGTGCCAGCAGCCCCTTAGGGCCTGCCTACGAGCAGTACTTC
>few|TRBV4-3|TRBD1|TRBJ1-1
CASSQALDRGANEAFF
TGCGCCAGCAGCCAAGCTTTGGACAGGGGAGCCAATGAAGCTTTCTTT
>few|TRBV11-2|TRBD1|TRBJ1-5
CASSPGRTGGTQPQHF
TGTGCCAGCAGCCCCGGGAGGACAGGGGGCACTCAGCCCCAGCATTTT
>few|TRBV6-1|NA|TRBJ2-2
CASSEQLYTGELFF
TGTGCCAGCAGTGAACAACTTTACACCGGGGAGCTGTTTTTT
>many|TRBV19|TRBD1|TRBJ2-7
CASSIQVEQGAYEQYF
TGTGCCAGTAGTATACAAGTGGAGCAGGGGGCCTACGAGCAGTACTTC
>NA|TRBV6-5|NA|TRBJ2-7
CASITASYEQYF
TGTGCCAGCATTACTGCCTCCTACGAGCAGTACTTC
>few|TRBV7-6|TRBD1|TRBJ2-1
CASSFRGQGVNEQFF
TGTGCCAGCAGCTTCCGGGGACAGGGGGTTAATGAGCAGTTCTTC
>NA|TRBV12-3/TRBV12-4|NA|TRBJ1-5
CASSFRTQPQHF
TGTGCCAGCAGTTTCCGCACGCAGCCCCAGCATTTT
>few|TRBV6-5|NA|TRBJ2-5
CASSYSRVGVQETQYF
TGTGCCAGCAGTTACTCGCGGGTTGGGGTCCAAGAGACCCAGTACTTC
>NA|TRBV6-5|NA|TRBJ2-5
CASSYRETQETQYF
TGTGCCAGCAGTTATAGGGAAACCCAAGAGACCCAGTACTTC
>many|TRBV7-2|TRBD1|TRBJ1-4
CASSNLPGTVNEKLFF
TGTGCCAGCAGCAACCTGCCCGGGACAGTTAATGAAAAACTGTTTTTT
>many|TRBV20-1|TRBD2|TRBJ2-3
CSASGRIDTQYF
TGCAGTGCTAGCGGGAGGATAGATACGCAGTATTTT
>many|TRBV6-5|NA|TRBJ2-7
CASSPLGANEQYF
TGTGCCAGCAGTCCGTTGGGGGCTAACGAGCAGTACTTC
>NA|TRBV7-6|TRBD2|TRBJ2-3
CASSLEGTSVRTDTQYF
TGTGCCAGCAGCTTAGAGGGGACTAGCGTGAGGACAGATACGCAGTATTTT
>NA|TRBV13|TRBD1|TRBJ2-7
CASSSGTGISEQYF
TGTGCCAGCAGCTCAGGGACAGGGATAAGCGAGCAGTACTTC
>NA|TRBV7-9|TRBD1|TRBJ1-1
CASSFNSGQGTMNTEAFF
TGTGCCAGCAGCTTTAACTCGGGACAGGGGACCATGAACACTGAAGCTTTCTTT
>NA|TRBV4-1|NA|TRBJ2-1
CASSQVLTNEQFF
TGCGCCAGCAGCCAAGTATTAACCAATGAGCAGTTCTTC
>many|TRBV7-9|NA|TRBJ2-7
CASSLRTGGGEDEQYF
TGTGCCAGCAGCTTGAGGACAGGAGGGGGGGAAGACGAGCAGTACTTC
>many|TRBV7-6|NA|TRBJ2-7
CASSFRQDSYEQYF
TGTGCCAGCAGCTTTAGGCAAGACTCCTACGAGCAGTACTTC
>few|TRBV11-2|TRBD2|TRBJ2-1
CASTHKREWGWNEQFF
TGTGCCAGCACCCACAAGCGGGAGTGGGGCTGGAATGAGCAGTTCTTC
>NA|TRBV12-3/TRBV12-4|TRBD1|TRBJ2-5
CASRTGVQETQYF
TGTGCCAGCAGAACAGGGGTCCAAGAGACCCAGTACTTC
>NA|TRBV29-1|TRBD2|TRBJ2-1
CSVGSGSDNEQFF
TGCAGCGTTGGTAGCGGGAGTGACAATGAGCAGTTCTTC
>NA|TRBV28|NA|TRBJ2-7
CASRLRLGSYEQYF
TGTGCCAGCAGATTAAGACTAGGGAGCTACGAGCAGTACTTC
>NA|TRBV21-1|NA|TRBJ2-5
CASNHDRGLSKEETQYF
TGTGCCAGCAACCACGACAGGGGGTTGTCCAAAGAAGAGACCCAGTACTTC
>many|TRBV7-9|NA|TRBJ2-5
CASSTPGPGGETQYF
TGTGCCAGCAGCACCCCGGGCCCCGGGGGAGAGACCCAGTACTTC
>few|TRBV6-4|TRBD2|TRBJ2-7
CASSDRTSGTYEQYF
TGTGCCAGCAGTGACCGGACTAGCGGAACCTACGAGCAGTACTTC
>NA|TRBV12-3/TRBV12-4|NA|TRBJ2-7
CASSSTAGAYEQYF
TGTGCCAGCAGCTCGACCGCGGGGGCTTACGAGCAGTACTTC
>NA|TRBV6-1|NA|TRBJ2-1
CASIRPGGNEQFF
TGTGCCAGCATTAGGCCGGGCGGCAATGAGCAGTTCTTC
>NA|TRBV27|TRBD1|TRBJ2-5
CASSLAGGIETQYF
TGTGCCAGCAGTTTAGCAGGGGGTATAGAGACCCAGTACTTC
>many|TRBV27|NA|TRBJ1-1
CASSSGYQNTEAFF
TGTGCCAGCAGTTCGGGGTATCAAAACACTGAAGCTTTCTTT
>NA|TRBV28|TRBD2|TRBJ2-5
CASSSAGRETQYF
TGTGCCAGCAGTTCCGCCGGGAGGGAGACCCAGTACTTC
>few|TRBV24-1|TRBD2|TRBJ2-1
CATSDGTRGSSYNEQFF
TGTGCCACCAGTGATGGGACTAGGGGGAGCTCCTACAATGAGCAGTTCTTC
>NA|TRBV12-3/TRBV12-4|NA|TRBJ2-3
CASSLIARGTDTQYF
TGTGCCAGCAGTTTAATCGCGAGAGGCACAGATACGCAGTATTTT
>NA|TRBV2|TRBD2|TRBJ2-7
CASSGASGYRYEQYF
TGTGCCAGCAGTGGAGCTAGCGGGTATCGCTACGAGCAGTACTTC
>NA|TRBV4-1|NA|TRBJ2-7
CASSQDRDYEQYF
TGCGCCAGCAGCCAAGACCGGGACTACGAGCAGTACTTC
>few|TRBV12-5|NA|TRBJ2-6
CASDGRPGANVLTF
TGTGCTAGTGATGGGCGGCCGGGCGCCAACGTCCTGACTTTC
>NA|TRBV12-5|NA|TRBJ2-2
CASGPNTGELFF
TGTGCTAGTGGTCCAAACACCGGGGAGCTGTTTTTT
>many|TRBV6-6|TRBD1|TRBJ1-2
CASGTDDGYTF
TGTGCCAGCGGGACAGACGATGGCTACACCTTC
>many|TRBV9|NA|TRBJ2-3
CASSVGGTDTQYF
TGTGCCAGCAGCGTAGGAGGGACAGATACGCAGTATTTT
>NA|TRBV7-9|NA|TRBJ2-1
CASSFPAGEQFF
TGTGCCAGCAGCTTCCCGGCCGGAGAGCAGTTCTTC
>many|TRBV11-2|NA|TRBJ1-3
CASSLVLSQLSGNTIYF
TGTGCCAGCAGCTTAGTCTTATCGCAGCTCTCTGGAAACACCATATATTTT
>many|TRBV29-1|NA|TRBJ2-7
CSVEARTEQYF
TGCAGCGTTGAAGCCAGAACCGAGCAGTACTTC